Listed below are T cell receptor beta chains from one sample, sequenced in a study of neurological immune-mediated disorders. TCRdb recomputed calls from the 5' RACE reads with MiXCR, one row per CDR3 protein. The sample lists around 37,000 distinct CDR3 sequences; 11% were seen once. The sample comprised PBMCs. The receptors stem from a man in his sixties with HTLV-1-associated myelopathy (HAM/TSP). Both conserved end residues are part of each CDR3. The D gene is left open where the match is weak. Expanded clones are given a class, and other clones once, few, many or no size at all.

D gene: NA; V gene: TRBV5-6; clone size: NA; J gene: TRBJ1-2; CDR3 DNA: TGTGCTAGCATCCCCAGGGAAGGAGGCTACACCTTC; CDR3 protein: CASIPREGGYTF
D gene: TRBD1; V gene: TRBV10-3; clone size: many; J gene: TRBJ1-6; CDR3 DNA: TGTGCCATCAGTCCGGACAGGGCGGGCTCACCCCTCCACTTT; CDR3 protein: CAISPDRAGSPLHF
D gene: TRBD2; V gene: TRBV12-3/TRBV12-4; clone size: many; J gene: TRBJ2-7; CDR3 DNA: TGTGCCAGCGCGAAACTAGCGACCCCCGGACACCACGAGCAGTACTTC; CDR3 protein: CASAKLATPGHHEQYF
D gene: TRBD1; V gene: TRBV9; clone size: NA; J gene: TRBJ2-1; CDR3 DNA: TGTGCCAGCAGCGTGGACAGGGCCATCAATGAGCAGTTCTTC; CDR3 protein: CASSVDRAINEQFF
D gene: NA; V gene: TRBV20-1; clone size: many; J gene: TRBJ1-1; CDR3 DNA: TGCAGTGCTCCCGGACTGAGGAACACTGAAGCTTTCTTT; CDR3 protein: CSAPGLRNTEAFF
D gene: NA; V gene: TRBV11-2; clone size: few; J gene: TRBJ1-1; CDR3 DNA: TGTGCCAGCAGCTATGGAGGGCGGCGGTACACTGAAGCTTTCTTT; CDR3 protein: CASSYGGRRYTEAFF
D gene: NA; V gene: TRBV2; clone size: many; J gene: TRBJ2-3; CDR3 DNA: TGTGCCAGCAGGTTAGATGTGGTGGATACGCAGTATTTT; CDR3 protein: CASRLDVVDTQYF
D gene: NA; V gene: TRBV10-3; clone size: many; J gene: TRBJ2-7; CDR3 DNA: TGTGCCATCAAGGGACAACTAAGCTACGAGCAGTACTTC; CDR3 protein: CAIKGQLSYEQYF
D gene: TRBD2; V gene: TRBV27; clone size: many; J gene: TRBJ2-7; CDR3 DNA: TGTGCCAGCCGAACTAGCGGGAGTACCAGCTCCTACGAGCAGTACTTC; CDR3 protein: CASRTSGSTSSYEQYF
D gene: NA; V gene: TRBV7-8; clone size: many; J gene: TRBJ2-2; CDR3 DNA: TGTGCCAGCAGCTCGGTTCTCGGGGAGCTGTTTTTT; CDR3 protein: CASSSVLGELFF
D gene: NA; V gene: TRBV6-1; clone size: many; J gene: TRBJ1-4; CDR3 DNA: TGTGCCAGCTCGATCCTGACAGGTCAAGGTGAAAAACTGTTTTTT; CDR3 protein: CASSILTGQGEKLFF
D gene: NA; V gene: TRBV7-9; clone size: many; J gene: TRBJ1-3; CDR3 DNA: TGTGCCAGCGGTCCCCCGGTTGGCAACACCATATATTTT; CDR3 protein: CASGPPVGNTIYF
D gene: NA; V gene: TRBV20-1; clone size: many; J gene: TRBJ2-1; CDR3 DNA: TGCAGTGCTTTCCTAATGGGTGAGCAGTTCTTC; CDR3 protein: CSAFLMGEQFF
D gene: TRBD2; V gene: TRBV28; clone size: many; J gene: TRBJ2-4; CDR3 DNA: TGTGCCAGCTTCACACGCGGGGGGGCTGGGATTCAGTACTTC; CDR3 protein: CASFTRGGAGIQYF
D gene: TRBD1; V gene: TRBV20-1; clone size: many; J gene: TRBJ1-2; CDR3 DNA: TGCAGTGCCCCTACCATATTGACAGGGGACTATGGCTACACCTTC; CDR3 protein: CSAPTILTGDYGYTF
D gene: NA; V gene: TRBV5-1; clone size: many; J gene: TRBJ2-1; CDR3 DNA: TGCGCCAGCAGCGATAGGACAGAGAGCTCCTACAATGAGCAGTTCTTC; CDR3 protein: CASSDRTESSYNEQFF
D gene: NA; V gene: TRBV19; clone size: many; J gene: TRBJ2-7; CDR3 DNA: TGTGCCAGTAGTATGTTCGGGACTTCATCCTACGAGCAGTACTTC; CDR3 protein: CASSMFGTSSYEQYF
D gene: TRBD1; V gene: TRBV12-3/TRBV12-4; clone size: few; J gene: TRBJ1-1; CDR3 DNA: TGTGCCAGCAGCCCAGGGGGGGCTGAAGCTTTCTTT; CDR3 protein: CASSPGGAEAFF
D gene: TRBD2; V gene: TRBV15; clone size: many; J gene: TRBJ2-1; CDR3 DNA: TGTGCCACCAGCAGGGAACCGGGACTAGCGAGCAATGAGCAGTTCTTC; CDR3 protein: CATSREPGLASNEQFF
D gene: NA; V gene: TRBV6-5; clone size: many; J gene: TRBJ1-1; CDR3 DNA: TGTGCCAGCAGTTACTCCCAGAAGGGGTTGAACACTGAAGCTTTCTTT; CDR3 protein: CASSYSQKGLNTEAFF
D gene: TRBD1; V gene: TRBV7-9; clone size: NA; J gene: TRBJ2-3; CDR3 DNA: TGTGCCAGCAGCGTCCAAACAGGGGTCACAGATACGCAGTATTTT; CDR3 protein: CASSVQTGVTDTQYF
D gene: NA; V gene: TRBV9; clone size: medium-sized; J gene: TRBJ1-3; CDR3 DNA: TGTGCCAGCAGCGTAGGACAGAGCTCTGGAAACACCATATATTTT; CDR3 protein: CASSVGQSSGNTIYF
D gene: NA; V gene: TRBV15; clone size: NA; J gene: TRBJ2-1; CDR3 DNA: TGTGCCACCACCGCAGGGGCTCAAACCTACAATGAGCAGTTCTTC; CDR3 protein: CATTAGAQTYNEQFF
D gene: NA; V gene: TRBV6-1; clone size: NA; J gene: TRBJ2-1; CDR3 DNA: TGTGTCAGCAGGGAAATGATCGGGGGAAGTGAGCAGTTCTTC; CDR3 protein: CVSREMIGGSEQFF
D gene: NA; V gene: TRBV3-1; clone size: many; J gene: TRBJ1-2; CDR3 DNA: TGTGCCAGCAGCCAAGATGACCGCCCGAACTATGGCTACACCTTC; CDR3 protein: CASSQDDRPNYGYTF
D gene: TRBD1; V gene: TRBV5-1; clone size: many; J gene: TRBJ2-7; CDR3 DNA: TGCGCCAGCAGCCCCGGGGCGGGACAGGCCGTCGAGCAGTACTTC; CDR3 protein: CASSPGAGQAVEQYF
D gene: NA; V gene: TRBV20-1; clone size: many; J gene: TRBJ2-6; CDR3 DNA: TGCAGTGCTAGAGACGGCACTAGCTCTGGGGCCAACGTCCTGACTTTC; CDR3 protein: CSARDGTSSGANVLTF
D gene: NA; V gene: TRBV27; clone size: many; J gene: TRBJ2-1; CDR3 DNA: TGTGCCAGCAGGCCTCAAACCAAGGGTGGTGTCAACAATGAGCAGTTCTTC; CDR3 protein: CASRPQTKGGVNNEQFF
D gene: NA; V gene: TRBV5-1; clone size: many; J gene: TRBJ2-1; CDR3 DNA: TGCGCCAGTCGCACAGGTTCCTACAATGAGCAGTTCTTC; CDR3 protein: CASRTGSYNEQFF
D gene: NA; V gene: TRBV12-3/TRBV12-4; clone size: many; J gene: TRBJ1-3; CDR3 DNA: TGTGCCAGCAGTTTAGTATCTGGAAACACCATATATTTT; CDR3 protein: CASSLVSGNTIYF
D gene: NA; V gene: TRBV20-1; clone size: NA; J gene: TRBJ2-7; CDR3 DNA: TGCAGTGCTGGAGGGAATATAGGCTTCTACGAGCAGTACTTC; CDR3 protein: CSAGGNIGFYEQYF
D gene: TRBD1; V gene: TRBV12-3/TRBV12-4; clone size: many; J gene: TRBJ2-3; CDR3 DNA: TGTGCCAGCAGAAAGACAGGGGGAGGGGATACGCAGTATTTT; CDR3 protein: CASRKTGGGDTQYF
D gene: NA; V gene: TRBV7-2; clone size: few; J gene: TRBJ1-6; CDR3 DNA: TGTGCCAGCAGCTTAGTAGTGCTTCGTCAGGGAGACCCCCTCCACTTT; CDR3 protein: CASSLVVLRQGDPLHF
D gene: NA; V gene: TRBV6-5; clone size: many; J gene: TRBJ1-2; CDR3 DNA: TGTGCCAGCAGTTACTCCTGGGGGGCGGACTATGGCTACACCTTC; CDR3 protein: CASSYSWGADYGYTF
D gene: NA; V gene: TRBV20-1; clone size: many; J gene: TRBJ2-2; CDR3 DNA: TGCAGTGCTAGACCCAGCATGTCCACCGGGGAGCTGTTTTTT; CDR3 protein: CSARPSMSTGELFF
D gene: NA; V gene: TRBV24-1; clone size: many; J gene: TRBJ1-2; CDR3 DNA: TGTGCCACCAGCGACACAGGGACACCTTATGGCTACACCTTC; CDR3 protein: CATSDTGTPYGYTF
D gene: TRBD1; V gene: TRBV4-1; clone size: many; J gene: TRBJ2-2; CDR3 DNA: TGCGCCAGCAGCCAACTGGGACAGGCACGCACCGGGGAGCTGTTTTTT; CDR3 protein: CASSQLGQARTGELFF